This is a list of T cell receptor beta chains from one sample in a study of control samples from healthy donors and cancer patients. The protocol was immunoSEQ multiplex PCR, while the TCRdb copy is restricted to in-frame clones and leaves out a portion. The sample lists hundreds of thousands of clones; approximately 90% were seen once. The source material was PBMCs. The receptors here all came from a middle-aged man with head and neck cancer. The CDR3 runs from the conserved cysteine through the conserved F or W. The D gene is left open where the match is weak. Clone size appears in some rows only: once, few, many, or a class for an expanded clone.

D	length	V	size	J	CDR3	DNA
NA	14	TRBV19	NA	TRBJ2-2	CASSIGSGAGELFF	TGTGCCAGTAGTATAGGTTCGGGGGCCGGGGAGCTGTTTTTT
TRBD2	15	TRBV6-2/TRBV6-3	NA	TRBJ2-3	CASSYDAGGPDTQYF	TGTGCCAGCAGTTACGATGCGGGGGGCCCAGATACGCAGTATTTT
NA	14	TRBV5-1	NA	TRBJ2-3	CASSLDWATDTQYF	TGCGCCAGCAGCTTGGACTGGGCCACAGATACGCAGTATTTT
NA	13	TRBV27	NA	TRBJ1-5	CASSFDSNQPQHF	TGTGCCAGCAGTTTCGATAGCAATCAGCCCCAGCATTTT
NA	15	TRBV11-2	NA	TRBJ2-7	CASSLRGAGGYEQYF	TGTGCCAGCAGCTTACGGGGGGCAGGGGGTTACGAGCAGTACTTC
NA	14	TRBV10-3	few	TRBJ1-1	CAISESTGNTEAFF	TGTGCCATCAGTGAGTCGACGGGAAACACTGAAGCTTTCTTT
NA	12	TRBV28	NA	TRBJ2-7	CASSWGPYEQYF	TGTGCCAGCAGCTGGGGGCCCTACGAGCAGTACTTC
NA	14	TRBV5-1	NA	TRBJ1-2	CASSLTDGLHGYTF	TGCGCCAGCAGCCTGACCGACGGTTTACATGGCTACACCTTC
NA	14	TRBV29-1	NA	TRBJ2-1	CSVKRVSSYNEQFF	TGCAGCGTTAAGCGGGTGAGCTCCTACAATGAGCAGTTCTTC
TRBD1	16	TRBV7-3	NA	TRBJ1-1	CASSLNGRTGPTEAFF	TGTGCCAGCAGCTTAAATGGCCGGACAGGGCCCACTGAAGCTTTCTTT
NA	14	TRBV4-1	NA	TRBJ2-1	CASSQGDSYNEQFF	TGCGCCAGCAGCCAAGGGGACTCCTACAATGAGCAGTTCTTC
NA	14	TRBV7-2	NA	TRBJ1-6	CASSFLGGNSPLHF	TGTGCCAGCAGCTTCCTTGGTGGTAATTCACCCCTCCACTTT
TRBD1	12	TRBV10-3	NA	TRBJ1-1	CAPKAGGTEAFF	TGTGCCCCCAAGGCAGGGGGCACTGAAGCTTTCTTT
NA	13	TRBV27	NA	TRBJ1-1	CASSGAESAEAFF	TGTGCCAGCAGTGGAGCAGAATCTGCTGAAGCTTTCTTT
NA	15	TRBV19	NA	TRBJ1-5	CASRDSLTHNQPQHF	TGTGCCAGTAGGGACAGTCTTACCCACAATCAGCCCCAGCATTTT
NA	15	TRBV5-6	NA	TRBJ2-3	CASSLRVYSTDTQYF	TGTGCCAGCAGCTTGCGGGTGTATAGCACAGATACGCAGTATTTT
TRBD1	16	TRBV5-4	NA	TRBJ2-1	CASSFDGTGAYNEQFF	TGTGCCAGCAGCTTCGACGGGACAGGGGCCTACAATGAGCAGTTCTTC
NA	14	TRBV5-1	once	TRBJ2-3	CASSAPGSTDTQYF	TGCGCCAGCAGCGCGCCAGGGTCCACAGATACGCAGTATTTT
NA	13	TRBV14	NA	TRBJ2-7	CASSYRAGYEQYF	TGTGCCAGCAGTTACAGGGCGGGCTACGAGCAGTACTTC
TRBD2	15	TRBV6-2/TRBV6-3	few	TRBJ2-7	CASSMGLAGIYEQYF	TGTGCCAGCAGCATGGGACTAGCGGGGATCTACGAGCAGTACTTC
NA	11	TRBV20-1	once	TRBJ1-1	CSPNGNTEAFF	TGCAGTCCAAACGGGAACACTGAAGCTTTCTTT
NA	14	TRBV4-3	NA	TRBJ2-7	CASSQGRAAYEQYF	TGCGCCAGCAGCCAAGGGCGGGCAGCCTACGAGCAGTACTTC
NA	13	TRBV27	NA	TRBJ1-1	CASSPLLGTEAFF	TGTGCCAGCAGTCCCTTATTGGGGACTGAAGCTTTCTTT
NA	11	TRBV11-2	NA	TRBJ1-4	CASSFNEKLFF	TGTGCCAGCAGCTTTAATGAAAAATTGTTTTTT
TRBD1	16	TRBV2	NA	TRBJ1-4	CATSRDRGAANEKLFF	TGTGCCACTTCCCGGGACAGGGGTGCAGCTAATGAAAAACTGTTTTTT
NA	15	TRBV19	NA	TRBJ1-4	CASQTYDGGSEKLFF	TGTGCCAGCCAAACCTACGACGGGGGAAGTGAAAAACTGTTTTTT
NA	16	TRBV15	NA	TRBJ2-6	CATSRAGSSGANVLTF	TGTGCCACCAGCAGGGCCGGGAGCTCTGGGGCCAACGTCCTGACTTTC
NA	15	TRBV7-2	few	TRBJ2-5	CASSLMLREGETQYF	TGTGCCAGCAGCTTAATGTTACGCGAGGGGGAGACCCAGTACTTC
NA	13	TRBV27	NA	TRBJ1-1	CASSSGRRTEAFF	TGTGCCAGCAGTTCGGGACGGCGAACTGAAGCTTTCTTT
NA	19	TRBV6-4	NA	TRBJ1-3	CASTFRRGHRSLNGNTIYF	TGTGCCAGCACCTTCAGGAGGGGACACCGGAGCCTTAATGGAAACACCATATATTTT
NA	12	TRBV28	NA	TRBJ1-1	CASSLWGRDAFF	TGTGCCAGCAGTTTATGGGGCAGGGACGCATTCTTT
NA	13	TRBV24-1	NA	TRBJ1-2	CATSDTDRGGYTF	TGTGCCACCAGTGATACCGACAGAGGGGGCTACACCTTC
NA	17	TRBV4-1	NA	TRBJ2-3	CASSQDRGDPGTDTQYF	TGCGCCAGCAGCCAAGATCGTGGGGACCCGGGCACAGATACGCAGTATTTT
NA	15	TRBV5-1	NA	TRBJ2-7	CASSSAGTRGGEQYF	TGCGCCAGCAGCTCCGCAGGTACCAGGGGTGGGGAGCAGTACTTC
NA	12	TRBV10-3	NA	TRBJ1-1	CAIRNWSTEAFF	TGTGCCATCAGGAATTGGAGCACTGAAGCTTTCTTT
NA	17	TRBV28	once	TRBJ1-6	CASSSPRGTPPISPLHF	TGTGCCAGCAGTTCTCCCAGGGGTACCCCCCCCATTTCACCCCTCCACTTT
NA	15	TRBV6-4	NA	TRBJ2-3	CASSPTLFSTDTQYF	TGTGCCAGCAGCCCTACACTATTTAGCACAGATACGCAGTATTTT
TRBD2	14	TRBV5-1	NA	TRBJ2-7	CASSLGLAGREQYF	TGCGCCAGCAGCTTGGGACTAGCGGGACGCGAGCAGTACTTC
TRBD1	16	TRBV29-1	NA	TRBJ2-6	CSVEEGQGDGANVLTF	TGCAGCGTTGAAGAGGGTCAGGGGGACGGGGCCAACGTCCTGACTTTC
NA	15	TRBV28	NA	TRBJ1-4	CASSPPGRADEKLFF	TGTGCCAGCAGCCCCCCCGGCAGGGCCGATGAAAAACTGTTTTTT
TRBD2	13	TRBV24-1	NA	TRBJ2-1	CATSEGLALEQFF	TGTGCCACCAGTGAGGGACTAGCGTTAGAGCAGTTCTTC
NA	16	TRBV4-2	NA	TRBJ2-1	CASSPSVGGTYNEQFF	TGTGCCAGCAGCCCCTCCGTCGGGGGCACCTACAATGAGCAGTTCTTC
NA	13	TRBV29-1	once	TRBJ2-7	CSVAEQHSYEQYF	TGCAGCGTCGCCGAGCAGCACTCCTACGAGCAGTACTTC
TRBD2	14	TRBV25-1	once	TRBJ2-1	CASTLAGVNNEQFF	TGTGCCAGCACCCTAGCGGGAGTCAACAATGAGCAGTTCTTC
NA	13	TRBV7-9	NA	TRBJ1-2	CASSKGGGHGYTF	TGTGCCAGCAGCAAGGGGGGTGGGCATGGCTACACCTTC
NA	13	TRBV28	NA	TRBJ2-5	CASGRRLEETQYF	TGTGCCAGCGGTAGAAGGCTGGAGGAGACCCAGTACTTC
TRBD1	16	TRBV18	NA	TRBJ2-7	CASSLFPGQGIDEQYF	TGTGCCAGCTCACTATTCCCGGGACAGGGAATCGACGAGCAGTACTTC
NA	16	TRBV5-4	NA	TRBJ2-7	CASSLGGGRSSYEQYF	TGTGCCAGCAGCTTGGGGGGCGGACGGAGCTCCTACGAGCAGTACTTC
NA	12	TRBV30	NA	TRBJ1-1	CAWNPPGLLAFF	TGTGCCTGGAACCCCCCGGGACTCTTAGCTTTCTTT
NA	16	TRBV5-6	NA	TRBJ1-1	CASSLEFGYGNTEAFF	TGTGCCAGCAGCTTGGAGTTCGGGTACGGGAACACTGAAGCTTTCTTT
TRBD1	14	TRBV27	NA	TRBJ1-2	CASSDRTGVHGYTF	TGTGCCAGCAGCGATCGGACAGGGGTGCATGGCTACACCTTC
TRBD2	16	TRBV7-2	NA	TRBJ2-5	CASSSTSGGPRETQYF	TGTGCCAGCAGCTCTACTAGCGGGGGTCCCAGGGAGACCCAGTACTTC
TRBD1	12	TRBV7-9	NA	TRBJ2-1	CASSLIGTGYFF	TGTGCCAGCAGCTTAATCGGGACAGGGTACTTCTTC